This TCR beta chain was sequenced during a study of cytomegalovirus exposure and HLA in healthy donors. This clone was seen just once. The length of the CDR3 is 15 residues. The germline CDR1 and CDR2 sequences are MNHEY and SMNVEV (reference sequence). After removal of 5 bases from V and 6 bases from J, the junction contained 10 bases not matched to a gene. PCR primers comprised 60 Vbeta and 13 Jbeta primers. TCRdb's table, derived via immunoSEQ multiplex PCR, lists solely in-frame clones and lacks some. The table lists 120,000 or so clones, around four fifths of them singletons, with about 32% in the top ten.

This sequence originates from a man aged 55 to 70 in good health and CMV-seropositive. Sequences were obtained from PBMCs. The chain recombines TRBV27 with TRBJ2-7; 10 bases map to TRBD1. The CDR3 spells CASSQTRQGAIEQYF. The CDR3, as DNA: TGTGCCAGCAGTCAAACCAGACAGGGGGCGATCGAGCAGTACTTC.